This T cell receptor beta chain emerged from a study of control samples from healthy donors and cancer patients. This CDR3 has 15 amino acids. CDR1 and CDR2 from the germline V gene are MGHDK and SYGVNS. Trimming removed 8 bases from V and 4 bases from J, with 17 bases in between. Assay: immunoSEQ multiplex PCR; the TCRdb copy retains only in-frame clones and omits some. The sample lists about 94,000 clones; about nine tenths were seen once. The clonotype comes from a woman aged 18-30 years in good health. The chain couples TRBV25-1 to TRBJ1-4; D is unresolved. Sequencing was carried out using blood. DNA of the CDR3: TGTGCCAGCGGGGATACGAGACGGCTTAATGAAAAACTGTTTTTT. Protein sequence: CASGDTRRLNEKLFF.